Listed below are T cell receptor beta chains from one sample, sequenced in a study of T cells in Graves' hyperthyroidism and ophthalmopathy. MiXCR was run by TCRdb on the multiplex PCR reads, yielding one entry per CDR3 protein. The repertoire includes approximately 600,000 distinct CDR3 sequences, around 21% of them detected once, and more than 30% sits in the top ten. The sequencing sample was made of blood. All receptors come from a man aged 25 to 40 with Graves' ophthalmopathy. Each CDR3 is given with its conserved first and last residue. The order of the fields is clone size, V gene, D gene, J gene, CDR3 protein, CDR3 DNA. D genes are given only for firm matches. Size values are once, few and many counts, or a class for expanded clones, and some rows have none.

clone_size: many
v_call: TRBV7-2
d_call: NA
j_call: TRBJ2-1
cdr3_aa: CAGSLATRSYEQFF
cdr3_nt: TGTGCCGGCAGCTTAGCTACTAGAAGCTATGAGCAGTTCTTC

clone_size: NA
v_call: TRBV6-1
d_call: TRBD2
j_call: TRBJ2-1
cdr3_aa: CASSDSGGRASDEQFF
cdr3_nt: TGTGCCAGCAGTGACTCTGGAGGGAGGGCCAGCGATGAGCAGTTCTTC

clone_size: many
v_call: TRBV2
d_call: NA
j_call: TRBJ1-1
cdr3_aa: CASSKDSSMNTEAFF
cdr3_nt: TGTGCCAGCAGCAAGGACAGCTCTATGAACACTGAAGCTTTCTTT

clone_size: few
v_call: TRBV18
d_call: NA
j_call: TRBJ2-7
cdr3_aa: CASSPGGEPYEQYF
cdr3_nt: TGTGCCAGCTCACCGGGCGGAGAGCCATACGAGCAGTACTTC

clone_size: few
v_call: TRBV28
d_call: TRBD2
j_call: TRBJ2-3
cdr3_aa: CASSSPGTSGRTDTQYF
cdr3_nt: TGTGCCAGCAGTTCCCCAGGGACTAGCGGCCGCACAGATACGCAGTATTTT

clone_size: NA
v_call: TRBV7-9
d_call: TRBD2
j_call: TRBJ2-3
cdr3_aa: CASSSYGRTDTQYF
cdr3_nt: TGTGCCAGCAGCAGCTACGGGAGGACAGATACGCAGTATTTT

clone_size: few
v_call: TRBV10-3
d_call: TRBD1
j_call: TRBJ2-1
cdr3_aa: CAIRTGTEQFF
cdr3_nt: TGTGCCATCAGGACAGGGACTGAGCAGTTCTTC

clone_size: many
v_call: TRBV6-2/TRBV6-3
d_call: NA
j_call: TRBJ2-7
cdr3_aa: CASRKQDSSYEQYF
cdr3_nt: TGTGCCAGCAGAAAGCAGGACTCCTCCTACGAGCAGTACTTC

clone_size: many
v_call: TRBV11-2
d_call: TRBD2
j_call: TRBJ2-7
cdr3_aa: CASSLDGRAYEQYF
cdr3_nt: TGTGCCAGCAGCTTAGACGGGAGGGCCTACGAGCAGTACTTC

clone_size: NA
v_call: TRBV3-1
d_call: NA
j_call: TRBJ2-6
cdr3_aa: CASSLGGTSGANVLTF
cdr3_nt: TGTGCCAGCAGCCTAGGGGGGACCTCTGGGGCCAACGTCCTGACTTTC

clone_size: NA
v_call: TRBV11-2
d_call: NA
j_call: TRBJ2-7
cdr3_aa: CASSDLTSSYEQYF
cdr3_nt: TGTGCCAGCAGTGACCTAACTTCTTCCTACGAGCAGTACTTC

clone_size: few
v_call: TRBV2
d_call: NA
j_call: TRBJ1-1
cdr3_aa: CASKGGSTNTEAFF
cdr3_nt: TGTGCCAGCAAGGGGGGTTCAACGAACACTGAAGCTTTCTTT

clone_size: NA
v_call: TRBV27
d_call: NA
j_call: TRBJ2-7
cdr3_aa: CASSSDSQRYEQYF
cdr3_nt: TGTGCCAGCAGTTCGGACTCCCAAAGGTACGAGCAGTACTTC

clone_size: many
v_call: TRBV7-9
d_call: NA
j_call: TRBJ2-7
cdr3_aa: CASSLGTDPTYEQYF
cdr3_nt: TGTGCCAGCAGCTTAGGGACGGATCCTACCTACGAGCAGTACTTC

clone_size: many
v_call: TRBV20-1
d_call: TRBD1
j_call: TRBJ1-5
cdr3_aa: CSARDVKGQDNQPQHF
cdr3_nt: TGCAGTGCTAGAGATGTCAAGGGACAGGATAATCAGCCCCAGCATTTT

clone_size: NA
v_call: TRBV5-1
d_call: NA
j_call: TRBJ2-5
cdr3_aa: CASSLDHGGETQYF
cdr3_nt: TGCGCCAGCAGCTTGGACCATGGGGGGGAGACCCAGTACTTC

clone_size: many
v_call: TRBV28
d_call: TRBD1
j_call: TRBJ2-1
cdr3_aa: CASISGQGAPRQFF
cdr3_nt: TGTGCCAGCATATCAGGACAGGGGGCGCCTCGGCAGTTCTTC

clone_size: NA
v_call: TRBV7-9
d_call: TRBD1
j_call: TRBJ1-2
cdr3_aa: CASSLGQAYYGYTF
cdr3_nt: TGTGCCAGCAGCTTGGGACAGGCTTACTATGGCTACACCTTC

clone_size: NA
v_call: TRBV5-1
d_call: NA
j_call: TRBJ1-1
cdr3_aa: CASSFQTGNTEAFF
cdr3_nt: TGCGCCAGCAGCTTTCAGACAGGGAACACTGAAGCTTTCTTT

clone_size: NA
v_call: TRBV2
d_call: NA
j_call: TRBJ2-6
cdr3_aa: CASSDPTPLGANVLTF
cdr3_nt: TGTGCCAGCAGTGACCCGACTCCCCTAGGGGCCAACGTCCTGACTTTC

clone_size: NA
v_call: TRBV20-1
d_call: NA
j_call: TRBJ2-4
cdr3_aa: CSASMGIQYF
cdr3_nt: TGCAGCGCTAGTATGGGCATTCAGTACTTC

clone_size: few
v_call: TRBV5-1
d_call: NA
j_call: TRBJ1-1
cdr3_aa: CASSLVAPPAEAFF
cdr3_nt: TGCGCCAGCAGCTTGGTGGCACCCCCGGCTGAAGCTTTCTTT

clone_size: NA
v_call: TRBV12-3/TRBV12-4
d_call: NA
j_call: TRBJ2-7
cdr3_aa: CASSFGPTRGSYEQYF
cdr3_nt: TGTGCCAGCAGTTTCGGGCCCACGCGAGGCTCCTACGAGCAGTACTTC

clone_size: few
v_call: TRBV12-3/TRBV12-4
d_call: NA
j_call: TRBJ1-1
cdr3_aa: CASSPPRAGYTEAFF
cdr3_nt: TGTGCCAGCAGTCCCCCCCGGGCGGGATACACTGAAGCTTTCTTT

clone_size: many
v_call: TRBV28
d_call: TRBD1
j_call: TRBJ1-1
cdr3_aa: CASSSRDRGQMNTEAFF
cdr3_nt: TGTGCCAGCAGCAGCCGGGACAGGGGACAAATGAACACTGAAGCTTTCTTT

clone_size: many
v_call: TRBV12-3/TRBV12-4
d_call: TRBD2
j_call: TRBJ2-7
cdr3_aa: CASSREGLASYEQYF
cdr3_nt: TGTGCCAGCAGTCGCGAGGGACTAGCCTCCTACGAGCAGTACTTC

clone_size: NA
v_call: TRBV6-1
d_call: TRBD1
j_call: TRBJ2-5
cdr3_aa: CAIPGQGGVTQYF
cdr3_nt: TGTGCCATTCCGGGACAGGGAGGGGTGACCCAGTACTTC

clone_size: NA
v_call: TRBV7-3
d_call: NA
j_call: TRBJ2-5
cdr3_aa: CASSLSGVMGETQYF
cdr3_nt: TGTGCCAGCAGCTTATCAGGAGTTATGGGGGAGACCCAGTACTTC

clone_size: few
v_call: TRBV29-1
d_call: TRBD2
j_call: TRBJ2-7
cdr3_aa: CSVRTSLKTSVVQYF
cdr3_nt: TGCAGCGTTAGGACGTCCCTCAAGACTAGCGTCGTGCAGTACTTC

clone_size: NA
v_call: TRBV20-1
d_call: NA
j_call: TRBJ2-5
cdr3_aa: CSARARKWGLGETQYF
cdr3_nt: TGCAGTGCTAGAGCCCGAAAGTGGGGGCTCGGGGAGACCCAGTACTTC

clone_size: many
v_call: TRBV7-3
d_call: TRBD1
j_call: TRBJ2-2
cdr3_aa: CASSHGQGVAGELFF
cdr3_nt: TGTGCCAGCAGCCACGGACAGGGGGTTGCCGGGGAGCTGTTTTTT

clone_size: NA
v_call: TRBV6-5
d_call: NA
j_call: TRBJ2-7
cdr3_aa: CASSYRTDSSYEQYF
cdr3_nt: TGTGCCAGCAGTTACCGAACGGATAGCTCCTACGAGCAGTACTTC

clone_size: few
v_call: TRBV24-1
d_call: NA
j_call: TRBJ2-1
cdr3_aa: CATSDLNTGSHNEQFF
cdr3_nt: TGTGCCACCAGTGATTTAAATACCGGGAGCCACAATGAGCAGTTCTTC

clone_size: NA
v_call: TRBV6-5
d_call: TRBD1
j_call: TRBJ1-2
cdr3_aa: CASSYGTGVDYGYTF
cdr3_nt: TGTGCCAGCAGTTACGGGACAGGGGTTGACTATGGCTACACCTTC

clone_size: NA
v_call: TRBV28
d_call: NA
j_call: TRBJ2-1
cdr3_aa: CASSPTRRGTNEQFF
cdr3_nt: TGTGCCAGCAGTCCCACTAGGCGGGGTACCAATGAGCAGTTCTTC

clone_size: few
v_call: TRBV9
d_call: NA
j_call: TRBJ2-7
cdr3_aa: CASSVGRGEDEQYF
cdr3_nt: TGTGCCAGCAGCGTAGGCAGGGGAGAAGACGAGCAGTACTTC

clone_size: NA
v_call: TRBV12-3/TRBV12-4
d_call: NA
j_call: TRBJ1-2
cdr3_aa: CASSLLGHDGYTF
cdr3_nt: TGTGCCAGCAGTTTGTTGGGGCACGACGGCTACACCTTC

clone_size: few
v_call: TRBV12-3/TRBV12-4
d_call: NA
j_call: TRBJ2-1
cdr3_aa: CASSQTRGGNNEQFF
cdr3_nt: TGTGCCAGCAGTCAGACCAGGGGTGGGAACAATGAGCAGTTCTTC

clone_size: NA
v_call: TRBV5-1
d_call: NA
j_call: TRBJ1-6
cdr3_aa: CASSSKRDFNSPLHF
cdr3_nt: TGCGCCAGCAGTTCTAAGAGGGATTTCAATTCACCCCTCCACTTT

clone_size: few
v_call: TRBV7-2
d_call: NA
j_call: TRBJ1-1
cdr3_aa: CASSFFGLGENTEAFF
cdr3_nt: TGTGCCAGCAGCTTCTTCGGACTTGGGGAAAACACTGAAGCTTTCTTT

clone_size: many
v_call: TRBV7-3
d_call: TRBD2
j_call: TRBJ2-7
cdr3_aa: CASSTLAGPGYEQYF
cdr3_nt: TGTGCCAGCAGCACTTTAGCGGGACCGGGGTACGAGCAGTACTTC

clone_size: few
v_call: TRBV20-1
d_call: NA
j_call: TRBJ2-1
cdr3_aa: CSAHWGGTTSYNEQFF
cdr3_nt: TGCAGTGCCCATTGGGGCGGGACAACCTCCTACAATGAGCAGTTCTTC

clone_size: few
v_call: TRBV5-6
d_call: NA
j_call: TRBJ2-2
cdr3_aa: CASSPLGQNTGELFF
cdr3_nt: TGTGCCAGCAGCCCCTTGGGACAAAACACCGGGGAGCTGTTTTTT

clone_size: few
v_call: TRBV20-1
d_call: TRBD1
j_call: TRBJ1-2
cdr3_aa: CSARDPRDRRDGYTF
cdr3_nt: TGCAGTGCTAGAGATCCCCGGGACAGGAGAGATGGCTACACCTTC

clone_size: few
v_call: TRBV6-1
d_call: NA
j_call: TRBJ1-2
cdr3_aa: CASSEDSNYGYTF
cdr3_nt: TGTGCCAGCAGTGAGGACAGCAACTATGGCTACACCTTC